The clone carrying this TCR beta chain was picked up many times. Its antigen is unidentified. Unique molecular identifiers were present on the cDNA, which also gained a universal primer site by template switching. TCRdb re-analysed the 5' RACE reads in MiXCR, keeping a single row per CDR3 protein. The sample shows approximately 890,000 distinct CDR3 sequences, 9% to 15% of them seen only once. The data stem from a study of identical twins. Study results and limitations: Twin sharing of out-of-frame TCR alpha was underestimated by models in monozygotic pairs. With abundant cord blood beta clonotypes, insertions were fewer; memory repertoires showed no such pattern.

The CDR3 is made up of 14 amino acids. Deletions cut 10 bases from V and 1 base from J, with 11 bases between. This sample was also put to use in a study of yellow fever vaccine responses in identical twins.

The TCR sequence derives from a woman aged 18-35 years in good health. The chain couples TRBV12-3 or TRBV12-4 to TRBJ2-6; D perhaps matches TRBD2 (5 bases). The sequenced material came from PBMCs. The CDR3 reads CATRRGSGANVLTF. CDR3 nucleotides: TGTGCCACACGTCGGGGATCTGGGGCCAACGTCCTGACTTTC.